The clone carrying this T cell receptor (beta chain) has a handful of counts. Its antigen is not identified. The data stem from a study of T-cell memory formation after mild COVID-19. Study-wide background: TCR clusters largely stayed donor specific.

Study conclusions and caveats: Day 15 to 85 contracting clones showed balanced CD4/CD8; later expanders leaned CD4+. Whether day 37 second-wave clones are SARS-CoV-2-specific was not confirmed.

TCRdb redid the calling of the 5' RACE reads with MiXCR, one entry per CDR3 protein. There are around 450,000 distinct CDR3 sequences in the sample; more than 20% occur only once, and around 8.7% lies in the top ten. Losses at the gene ends were 4 bases for V and 1 base for J; bases not matched to a gene: 13. CDR1 and CDR2 from the germline V gene are SGHTA and FQGNSA. The CDR3 has 20 amino acids. Material for sequencing was PBMCs or a T cell subset sorted from them (not recorded which). This sequence joins TRBV7-2 and TRBJ2-1; 13 bases are a match to TRBD2. This TCR derives from an adult woman who had mild COVID-19 (a few samples of this study predate the infection). Cell type and time point are not known. This CDR3 is CASSSGLGGLAGLSYNEQFF. CDR3 nucleotide sequence: TGTGCCAGCAGCTCAGGCCTGGGGGGACTAGCGGGACTTTCCTACAATGAGCAGTTCTTC.